These T cell receptor beta chains were read from a single sample in a study of beta chain features in type 1 diabetes. Libraries were prepared by immunoSEQ multiplex PCR; TCRdb keeps only in-frame clonotypes and omits some of them. The sample records around 250,000 clones, about 63% being singletons. The sequenced sample was naive CD4+ T cells from blood. These receptors were taken from a man aged 25-45 years in good health. CDR3s include the opening cysteine and the closing phenylalanine or tryptophan. A D gene is named only where the DNA matches it firmly. Expanded clones are given a class, and other clones once, few, many or no size at all.

few	TRBV30	TRBJ1-2	NA	CAWSSTVNAGYTF	TGTGCCTGGAGTTCGACAGTAAATGCTGGCTACACCTTC
NA	TRBV14	TRBJ1-1	NA	CASSQRQRNTEAFF	TGTGCCAGCAGCCAAAGACAGAGGAACACTGAAGCTTTCTTT
NA	TRBV29-1	TRBJ1-6	TRBD1	CSAGTGERGSPLHF	TGCAGCGCCGGGACAGGGGAAAGGGGTTCACCCCTCCACTTT
NA	TRBV5-1	TRBJ1-2	NA	CASSWGPTPNYGYTF	TGCGCCAGCAGCTGGGGACCTACCCCGAACTATGGCTACACCTTC
NA	TRBV21-1	TRBJ2-5	NA	CASSKIMADEETQYF	TGTGCCAGCAGCAAAATCATGGCGGACGAAGAGACCCAGTACTTC
NA	TRBV4-1	TRBJ2-7	NA	CASRRVGSPYEQYF	TGCGCCAGCCGCCGCGTCGGGAGCCCCTACGAGCAGTACTTC
NA	TRBV30	TRBJ2-7	TRBD1	CACLRDRGREQYF	TGTGCCTGCCTCCGGGACAGGGGGAGGGAGCAGTACTTC
NA	TRBV5-1	TRBJ2-1	TRBD2	CASSLGRGVAPNEQFF	TGCGCCAGCAGCCTGGGGAGGGGTGTAGCGCCAAATGAGCAGTTCTTC
NA	TRBV9	TRBJ2-3	NA	CASSVASIGGTDTQYF	TGTGCCAGCAGCGTAGCTTCGATCGGGGGCACAGATACGCAGTATTTT
NA	TRBV29-1	TRBJ2-7	TRBD1	CSALDRKNEQYF	TGCAGCGCCCTGGACAGGAAGAACGAGCAGTACTTC
once	TRBV7-9	TRBJ2-7	NA	CASEGREQYF	TGTGCCAGCGAAGGGCGCGAGCAGTACTTC
NA	TRBV9	TRBJ2-3	NA	CASSKGLAPGTDTQYF	TGTGCCAGCAGCAAAGGTCTGGCGCCCGGCACAGATACGCAGTATTTT
once	TRBV9	TRBJ2-3	TRBD2	CASSARTSERTDTQYF	TGTGCCAGCAGCGCCCGGACTAGCGAGCGCACAGATACGCAGTATTTT
few	TRBV9	TRBJ1-1	NA	CASSVEVSNTEAFF	TGTGCCAGCAGCGTAGAAGTTTCGAACACTGAAGCTTTCTTT
NA	TRBV6-1	TRBJ1-1	TRBD1	CASSEGTGGRAFF	TGTGCCAGCAGTGAAGGGACAGGGGGCCGCGCTTTCTTT
NA	TRBV15	TRBJ2-7	TRBD1	CATSRDRTGYEQYF	TGTGCCACCAGCAGAGATAGGACAGGCTACGAGCAGTACTTC
NA	TRBV30	TRBJ2-4	NA	CAWSDRDHIQYF	TGTGCCTGGAGTGACAGGGATCACATTCAGTACTTC
NA	TRBV30	TRBJ1-3	NA	CAWSAELQDPGNTIYF	TGTGCCTGGAGTGCCGAGTTACAGGATCCTGGAAACACCATATATTTT
NA	TRBV7-2	TRBJ2-2	TRBD1	CASSDRGNTGELFF	TGTGCCAGCAGCGACAGGGGTAACACCGGGGAGCTGTTTTTT
few	TRBV25-1	TRBJ2-7	TRBD2	CASKAGGSYEQYF	TGTGCCAGCAAGGCGGGGGGCAGCTACGAGCAGTACTTC
NA	TRBV30	TRBJ1-2	NA	CAWSVARGYGYTF	TGTGCCTGGAGTGTGGCCAGGGGATATGGCTACACCTTC
once	TRBV7-2	TRBJ2-5	TRBD2	CASSPASGRIQETQYF	TGTGCCAGCAGCCCAGCTAGCGGGAGGATACAAGAGACCCAGTACTTC
once	TRBV30	TRBJ1-2	NA	CAWSLPGYGYTF	TGTGCCTGGAGTCTCCCGGGTTATGGCTACACCTTC
NA	TRBV5-4	TRBJ2-3	TRBD2	CATQSGGLSTDTQYF	TGTGCCACCCAGTCGGGGGGACTGAGCACAGATACGCAGTATTTT
NA	TRBV6-6	TRBJ1-2	NA	CASSSGEYGYTF	TGTGCCAGCAGTTCAGGGGAATATGGCTACACCTTC
once	TRBV9	TRBJ2-5	NA	CASSVVSGGETQYF	TGTGCCAGCAGCGTAGTGTCCGGGGGAGAGACCCAGTACTTC
NA	TRBV5-4	TRBJ2-1	NA	CASSFKGSSSYNEQFF	TGTGCCAGCAGCTTTAAAGGGAGTTCTTCCTACAATGAGCAGTTCTTC
NA	TRBV7-9	TRBJ2-7	NA	CASSLGVEQYF	TGTGCCAGCAGCTTAGGGGTCGAGCAGTACTTC
NA	TRBV7-9	TRBJ2-3	NA	CASSLALGGQDTQYF	TGTGCCAGCAGCTTAGCGCTTGGAGGGCAAGATACGCAGTATTTT
NA	TRBV11-2	TRBJ2-1	TRBD2	CASRALLAGGEQFF	TGTGCCAGCAGAGCTTTACTAGCGGGAGGTGAGCAGTTCTTC
once	TRBV25-1	TRBJ2-1	TRBD2	CASSVSGGGSSYNEQFF	TGTGCCAGCAGTGTAAGCGGTGGCGGGAGCTCCTACAATGAGCAGTTCTTC
NA	TRBV29-1	TRBJ2-7	NA	CSVGFGGTYEQYF	TGCAGCGTTGGGTTCGGCGGAACCTACGAGCAGTACTTC
NA	TRBV29-1	TRBJ2-7	TRBD2	CSVAGLANYEQYF	TGCAGCGTAGCGGGACTAGCAAACTACGAGCAGTACTTC